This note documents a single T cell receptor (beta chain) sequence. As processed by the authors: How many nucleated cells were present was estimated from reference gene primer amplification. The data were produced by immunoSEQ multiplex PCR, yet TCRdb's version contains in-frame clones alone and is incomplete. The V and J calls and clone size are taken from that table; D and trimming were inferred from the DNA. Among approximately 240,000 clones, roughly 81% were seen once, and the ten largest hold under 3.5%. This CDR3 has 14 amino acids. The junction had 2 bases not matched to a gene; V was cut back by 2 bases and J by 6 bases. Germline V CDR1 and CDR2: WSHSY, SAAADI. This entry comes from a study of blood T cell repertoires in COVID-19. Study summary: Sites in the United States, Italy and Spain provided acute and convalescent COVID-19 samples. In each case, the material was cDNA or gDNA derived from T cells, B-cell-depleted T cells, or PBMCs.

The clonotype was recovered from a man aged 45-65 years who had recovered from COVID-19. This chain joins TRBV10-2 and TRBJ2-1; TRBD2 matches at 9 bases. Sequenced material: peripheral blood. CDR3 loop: CASSEELAGNEQFF. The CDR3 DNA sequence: TGCGCCAGCAGTGAGGAACTAGCGGGCAATGAGCAGTTCTTC.